This TCR beta chain was captured in a study of Graves' ophthalmopathy and Graves' hyperthyroidism (dated by TCRdb to 2016 to 2019). Regarding the study in general: Peripheral blood was collected at initial diagnosis, before any treatment. The study used signatures of the TCR beta repertoire to tell Graves' ophthalmopathy apart from Graves' hyperthyroidism and to predict which patients would progress to ophthalmopathy. In total, over 130 blood samples were TCR-sequenced: around 42 ophthalmopathy, over 70 hyperthyroidism and approximately 17 hyperthyroidism-to-ophthalmopathy patients. To explore V-J signatures distinguishing ophthalmopathy from hyperthyroidism, a discovery set of roughly 98 patients (fewer than 45 ophthalmopathy, 55 to 60 stable hyperthyroidism) was enrolled. An independent validation cohort was composed of 18 hyperthyroidism patients and around 16 patients who later progressed from hyperthyroidism to ophthalmopathy. In about six hyperthyroidism patients, T-cell repertoires of thyroid tissue and blood were compared. After sampling, hyperthyroidism patients received methimazole starting at 30 mg daily, and ophthalmopathy patients received high-dose intravenous methylprednisolone. The 75 to 100 discovery patients were randomly split 7:3 into training and test sets. Broad study findings and their caveats: Sample size was not predetermined statistically, and investigators were not blinded to group allocation. Among expanded thyroid clonotypes with frequency above 0.001, most also showed up in blood, which suggests that blood repertoires may reflect the thyroid immune response. Ophthalmopathy was separated from stable hyperthyroidism by the 13-signature model with roughly 87% sensitivity and 81% to 84% specificity in cross-validation and with 80%/75% in the test set. In validation, the model predicted ophthalmopathy progression with about 70% sensitivity and approximately 72% specificity; some 13 predicted patients were CT-confirmed with GO in a median of 6.5 months.

As for this clonotype: Its binding antigen is unknown. A read error is possible here, since a much larger clone lies one base away.

Ophthalmopathy patients were characterized by moderately to severely active disease, a Clinical Activity Score of at least 3, a NOSPECS grade of at least 4, and a disease duration under 3 months. Patients with other autoimmune diseases, uncontrolled infections, pregnancy or lactation were excluded. Diagnosis relied on clinical symptoms, serum thyroxine, TRAb, thyroid ultrasound and orbital computed tomography. PBMCs were isolated from approximately 10 ml of fresh peripheral blood by Ficoll-Paque density gradient centrifugation. Total RNA was extracted with Trizol reagent and quality-checked on an Agilent 2100 Bioanalyzer. V lost 9 bases and J lost 6 bases; the stretch between them is 14 bases long. Inclusive of the bounding cysteine and phenylalanine, the CDR3 is 12 residues long. Left in the record is the CDR3 DNA by itself, 36 bases read in frame from the first base. TCR beta CDR3 regions were amplified from RNA transcripts for repertoire sequencing. HTBI primers and the Qiagen OneStep RT-PCR kit were used in a first-round RT-PCR, which was followed by a second-round multiplex PCR, size selection and purification. Libraries were sequenced on an Illumina HiSeq2000 using paired-end 100 bp reads. Concerning the study's data processing: SOAPnuke was used for read processing, and reads with adapters, uncalled bases, a mean Phred below 15, or no exact constant-primer or identifier match were discarded. High-quality paired reads were merged with COPE v1.2.5. Unique nucleotide sequences were defined as clonotypes and aligned to IMGT TRB V, D and J references using MiTCR v1.1. The analysis was limited to V-J combinations with a frequency above 0.0001, which together covered over 99% of the repertoires. A TCR clonal expansion and chaos score per V-J combination was defined as the ratio of F50 clonal expansion to chaos observed in the TCRdist matrix. Welch's t-statistics and random forest were used to reduce features to about 14 V-J combinations, which were fed into a naive Bayes classifier. The Morisita-Horn index was used to measure how similar the thyroid and blood repertoires were. TCRdb cleaned the public reads at Q25 with fastp, built clones with MiXCR and kept in-frame beta chains. Entries are consolidated by CDR3 protein sequence, retaining the most common genes and DNA. The V and J calls, along with clone size, are taken from TCRdb and not from the paper's own processing. A total of 450,000 or so distinct CDR3 sequences appear in this sample, approximately 15% of them only once. Of the sample, about 9.4% is held by the ten largest clones.

The rearrangement joined TRBV12-3 or TRBV12-4 to TRBJ1-1, with no confidently assigned D gene. The sequencing sample was made of blood. The receptor comes from a woman aged 25 to 39 with Graves' ophthalmopathy. Donor details come from another sample of the same person, matched by shared clones. The base sequence is TGTGCCAGTAGCGGGATTAACTCTGAAGCTTTCTTT. Translation gives CASSGINSEAFF.